A single TCR beta chain is shown here with its context. The CDR3 contains 15 residues. Trimming removed 7 bases from V and 8 bases from J; junction bases left unmatched: 13. From germline, CDR1 is MNHNY and CDR2 SVGAGI (reference sequence). This specimen belongs to a study of blood T cell repertoires in COVID-19. Looking at the study overall: From the United States, Italy and Spain came samples of acute and convalescent COVID-19.

Original processing notes: Reference gene primer amplification in the assay estimated nucleated cell counts. The method was immunoSEQ multiplex PCR; TCRdb's version includes in-frame clones alone and lacks a portion of them. V and J calls and clone size are copied from that table; D and trimming were computed from the DNA. The table records about 150,000 clones, roughly four fifths of them present only once. The chain couples TRBV6-6 to TRBJ1-4; TRBD1 matches at 7 bases. This clonotype was sampled from a human donor with acute or convalescent COVID-19. The donor label of this sample is uncertain. Specimen: peripheral blood. DNA of the CDR3: TGTGCCAGCACCTCCTCAGGGGGGTTAGGGGAAAAACTGTTTTTT. Its protein product is CASTSSGGLGEKLFF.